A single sample is the source of the 32 T cell receptor beta chains below, sequenced in a study of cytomegalovirus exposure and HLA in healthy donors. Using immunoSEQ multiplex PCR, the repertoire was profiled, and TCRdb retains in-frame clones only, with some absent. The repertoire includes approximately 170,000 clones, roughly 89% of them detected once, and 3% to 3.5% sits in the top ten. Material: PBMCs. All receptors come from a woman aged 18-35 years in good health and CMV-seropositive.

The CDR3 DNA follows: TGTGCCACCAGCAGAGTACGCCGGGACAGGACCCTCACTGAAGCTTTCTTT. Residues: CATSRVRRDRTLTEAFF. V is TRBV15 and J is TRBJ1-1, with 8 bases that match TRBD1. The trim removed 1 base at V and 4 bases at J, leaving 11 bases unmatched. The CDR3 runs 17 residues. The germline V gene has CDR1 LNHNV and CDR2 YYDKDF (reference sequence).

This clone was detected only once. The rearrangement joins TRBV7-8 to TRBJ1-2; TRBD1 is a possible D gene (6 bases). CDR1 is SGHVS and CDR2 is FQNEAQ in the germline V gene. The V end lost 0 bases, the J end lost 8 bases, and 13 bases lay between the germline ends. This CDR3 has 14 residues. The CDR3: CASSLARGAQGYTF. CDR3 coding DNA: TGTGCCAGCAGCTTAGCGCGGGGGGCTCAGGGCTACACCTTC.

In its sample, this clone was seen once. The chain is built from TRBV6-4 and TRBJ2-3; D perhaps matches TRBD2 (6 bases). The CDR3 length is 13 residues. V lost 8 bases to trimming and J lost 0 bases, with 9 bases between them. Germline V gene sequence: CDR1 MRHNA, CDR2 SNTAGT. CDR3: CASGRGSTDTQYF. The CDR3 DNA is TGTGCCAGCGGCCGGGGGAGCACAGATACGCAGTATTTT.

The chain couples TRBV6-4 to TRBJ2-2, with D perhaps matching TRBD2 (5 bases). Germline lookup yields CDR1 MRHNA and CDR2 SNTAGT. This CDR3 is 14 amino acids long. Trimming left V 3 bases short and J 1 base short, with 6 bases between. The CDR3 reads CASSEAENTGELFF. The CDR3, as DNA: TGTGCCAGCAGTGAAGCGGAGAACACCGGGGAGCTGTTTTTT.

The chain employs TRBV19 and TRBJ1-5; 7 nucleotides match TRBD1. Germline-derived CDR1 and CDR2 are LNHDA and SQIVND (reference sequence). The CDR3 sequence is 15 residues long. V shed 6 bases and J 0 bases; nucleotides not matched to a gene: 5. In DNA, the CDR3 is TGTGCCAGTAGAGACAGGGCGCTTAGCAATCAGCCCCAGCATTTT. Protein product: CASRDRALSNQPQHF. The full variable domain, its missing parts supplied by reference TRBV19 and TRBJ1-5, is DGGITQSPKYLFRKEGQNVTLSCEQNLNHDAMYWYRQDPGQGLRLIYYSQIVNDFQKGDIAEGYSVSREKKESFPLTVTSAQKNPTAFYLCASRDRALSNQPQHFGDGTRLSIL.

The count of this clone is one. The chain combines TRBV28 with TRBJ2-3; TRBD2 aligns across 13 bases. This CDR3 is built from 20 residues. CDR1 and CDR2 (germline): MDHEN, SYDVKM. J lost 0 bases, V lost 6 bases, and 15 bases had no gene match. CDR3 sequence: CASRSRTSGSRGSSTDTQYF. In DNA form, the CDR3 reads TGTGCCAGCAGAAGCAGGACTAGCGGGAGTAGGGGATCTAGCACAGATACGCAGTATTTT.

The genes are TRBV7-8 and TRBJ2-1, with D possibly TRBD2 on 5 matching bases. CDR1 is SGHVS and CDR2 is FQNEAQ in the germline V gene. The V end was cut by 5 bases, the J end by 1 base, with 9 bases between. The CDR3 covers 14 residues. The DNA for the CDR3 is TGTGCCAGCAGCCCGCCGGGGTCCTACAATGAGCAGTTCTTC. It codes for CASSPPGSYNEQFF. The full variable domain, rest sourced from reference TRBV7-8 and TRBJ2-1, is GAGVSQSPRYKVAKRGQDVALRCDPISGHVSLFWYQQALGQGPEFLTYFQNEAQLDKSGLPSDRFFAERPEGSVSTLKIQRTQQEDSAVYLCASSPPGSYNEQFFGPGTRLTVL.

Only one count was recorded for this clone. The J gene is TRBJ1-1, the V gene TRBV7-9; 9 bases map to TRBD1. The trim removed 4 bases at V and 0 bases at J, leaving 6 bases unmatched. The V gene's germline CDR1 is SEHNR and CDR2 FQNEAQ (reference sequence). The CDR3 covers 16 residues. The CDR3 region has the DNA TGTGCCAGCAGCTCCAGGGGGACAGGGCTGAACACTGAAGCTTTCTTT. This sequence encodes CASSSRGTGLNTEAFF. The full variable domain, with the rest looked up from reference TRBV7-9 and TRBJ1-1, is DTGVSQNPRHKITKRGQNVTFRCDPISEHNRLYWYRQTLGQGPEFLTYFQNEAQLEKSRLLSDRFSAERPKGSFSTLEIQRTEQGDSAMYLCASSSRGTGLNTEAFFGQGTRLTVV.

The CDR3 DNA reads TGTGCCAGCAGTAGGACAGGACCGAACACTGAAGCTTTCTTT. Its translation is CASSRTGPNTEAFF. V gene TRBV27 combines with J gene TRBJ1-1, with 7 bases identical to TRBD1. From germline, CDR1 is MNHEY and CDR2 SMNVEV (reference sequence). Germline trimming cut 5 bases from V and 1 base from J; bases unmatched to any gene: 4. This CDR3 is built from 14 residues.

The V gene is TRBV27, the J gene TRBJ2-1, with D possibly matching TRBD2 (5 bases). The CDR3 sequence is 14 residues long. The germline V gene encodes CDR1 MNHEY and CDR2 SMNVEV (reference sequence). V lost 7 bases and J lost 0, with 10 bases in between. For the CDR3, the DNA is TGTGCCAGCACCACCGGGGACTCCTACAATGAGCAGTTCTTC. This codes for CASTTGDSYNEQFF.

A single count supports this clone. The J gene is TRBJ2-2, the V gene TRBV6-5, with TRBD2 matching 8 bases. J was trimmed by 7 bases and V by 2 bases; bases with no gene match: 6. Germline loops: CDR1 MNHEY, CDR2 SVGAGI. The CDR3 contains 15 residues. The CDR3 loop reads CASSYAGLVDGELFF. In DNA, the CDR3 is TGTGCCAGCAGTTACGCGGGACTAGTGGACGGGGAGCTGTTTTTT.

V usage is TRBV5-6 and J usage is TRBJ2-7, with TRBD1 matching over 8 bases. Per germline, CDR1 SGHDT and CDR2 YYEEEE. The CDR3 extends over 14 amino acids. V dropped 2 bases and J dropped 7; count of bases not matched to a gene: 8. The CDR3 protein is CASSLYRTGKEQYF. Here the CDR3 DNA reads TGTGCCAGCAGCTTATACCGGACAGGGAAAGAGCAGTACTTC.

In this sample, this clone turned up a few times. The CDR3 loop reads CAWSFSDRYPGSDNLPSGNTIYF. In nucleotides, the CDR3 is TGTGCCTGGAGTTTTAGTGACAGGTATCCGGGCTCCGACAACCTGCCCTCTGGAAACACCATATATTTT. The chain joins TRBV30 to TRBJ1-3; D is possibly TRBD1 (6 bases). V lost 2 bases and J lost 0, with 35 bases in between. The CDR3 contains 23 residues. Germline CDR1 GTSNPN, CDR2 SVGIG (reference sequence).

The CDR3 loop reads CASRLGQGARDLNTEAFF. The CDR3 nucleotides are TGTGCCAGCAGACTAGGGCAGGGGGCGAGGGACCTGAACACTGAAGCTTTCTTT. The V and J genes are TRBV21-1 and TRBJ1-1; the table gives TRBD1 as D, unverified against the DNA. TRBV21-1 is an annotated pseudogene. There are 18 residues in the CDR3.

The gene calls are TRBV4-1 and TRBJ1-5; 7 bases are a match to TRBD1. V lost 4 bases and J lost 4; bases outside the gene matches: 10. Germline CDR1 and CDR2: MGHRA and YSYEKL. The CDR3 has 16 residues. The CDR3 nucleotides read TGCGCCAGCAGCCGCGACACAGGGGTAGGGAATCAGCCCCAGCATTTT. This sequence encodes CASSRDTGVGNQPQHF.

The rearrangement uses TRBV20-1 and TRBJ2-1; TRBD2 might be the D (5 bases). Trimming removed 0 bases at V and 12 bases at J, with 9 bases between. Germline CDR1 is DFQATT and CDR2 is SNEGSKA (reference sequence). CDR3 length equals 11 residues. Here the CDR3 DNA reads TGCAGTGCTAGAGATATACGGGGGCAGTTCTTC. Its translation is CSARDIRGQFF.

The V call is TRBV7-3, the J call TRBJ2-1; 11 bases match TRBD2. V dropped 2 bases and J dropped 5; count of bases not matched to a gene: 5. Per the germline V gene, CDR1 is SGHTA and CDR2 is FQGTGA. The CDR3 has 16 amino acids. The CDR3 here is CASSLSLAGGHNEQFF. CDR3 nucleotides: TGTGCCAGCAGCTTATCTCTAGCGGGAGGACACAATGAGCAGTTCTTC.

The chain uses TRBV2 and TRBJ2-3; 10 bases match TRBD2. Germline trimming cut 3 bases from V and 0 bases from J; bases unmatched to any gene: 3. Germline V CDR1 and CDR2: SNHLY, FYNNEI. The CDR3 has 16 amino acids. CDR3 protein: CASSDSTSGSTDTQYF. In DNA form, the CDR3 reads TGTGCCAGCAGTGACTCGACTAGCGGGAGCACAGATACGCAGTATTTT.

The V call is TRBV7-8, the J call TRBJ1-1, with TRBD1 matching over 8 bases. From germline, CDR1 is SGHVS and CDR2 FQNEAQ. The trim removed 6 bases at V and 0 bases at J, leaving 6 bases unmatched. This CDR3 is 15 amino acids long. For the CDR3, the DNA is TGTGCCAGCAGAAGCGGGACAGGAATGAACACTGAAGCTTTCTTT. This encodes CASRSGTGMNTEAFF.

A few counts support this clone. The rearrangement links TRBV6-1 to TRBJ1-6; TRBD1 agrees at 9 bases. The CDR3 sequence is 17 residues long. Germline CDR1 and CDR2: MNHNS and SASEGT. With V trimmed by 3 bases and J by 9 bases, 12 bases remained unmatched. The CDR3 coding sequence is TGTGCCAGCAGTGACCCCGACAGGGGGGCCCATAGTTCACCCCTCCACTTT. Translating it yields CASSDPDRGAHSSPLHF.

The V gene is TRBV29-1, the J gene TRBJ2-1; 15 nucleotides align to TRBD2. J gave up 10 bases and V 4 bases, and 11 bases lay outside the gene matches. Germline CDR1 reads SQVTM; CDR2 reads ANQGSEA. This CDR3 comprises 16 residues. The CDR3 nucleotides are TGCAGCGTTGCAAGGATGGGACTAGCGGGAGGTGAGGAGCAGTTCTTC. Its translation: CSVARMGLAGGEEQFF.

The J gene is TRBJ1-6, the V gene TRBV28; a weak D match, TRBD1 (6 bases). Deletions cut 6 bases from V and 7 bases from J, with 13 bases between. Germline V CDR1 and CDR2: MDHEN, SYDVKM. CDR3 length equals 14 residues. The CDR3 loop reads CASRQSRGNSPLHF. CDR3 DNA sequence: TGTGCCAGCAGACAGTCCAGGGGAAATTCACCCCTCCACTTT.

The chain is built from TRBV6-6 and TRBJ2-7; 9 positions match TRBD2. The CDR3 has 13 amino acids. CDR1 MNHNY and CDR2 SVGAGI come from the germline V gene (reference sequence). With V trimmed by 5 bases and J by 2 bases, 1 base remained unmatched. This CDR3 is CASSPSGTYEQYF. The CDR3 region has the DNA TGTGCCAGCAGTCCTAGCGGGACCTACGAGCAGTACTTC.

The gene calls are TRBV7-9 and TRBJ2-5; 9 bases are a match to TRBD2. V was clipped by 5 bases and J by 3 bases; unmatched bases: 4. CDR1 is SEHNR, CDR2 FQNEAQ, per germline (reference sequence). CDR3 length: 14 residues. CDR3 amino acids: CASSRGGAEETQYF. The CDR3 bases are TGTGCCAGCAGCCGCGGGGGGGCCGAAGAGACCCAGTACTTC.

The rearrangement joins TRBV28 to TRBJ2-7, with D unresolved. Trimming stripped 5 bases from V and 11 bases from J, with 16 bases between. Germline-derived CDR1 and CDR2 are MDHEN and SYDVKM. The CDR3 is 12 residues long. CDR3 region: CASSIVTESKYF. The CDR3, as DNA: TGTGCCAGCAGTATAGTGACGGAGTCGAAGTACTTC.

The V and J genes are TRBV4-3 and TRBJ2-7, with no clear D. The length of the CDR3 is 14 residues. From germline, CDR1 is LGHNA and CDR2 YSLEER. The V gene lost 0 bases and the J gene lost 3 bases, with 9 bases spanning the gap. In DNA, the CDR3 is TGCGCCAGCAGCCAAGATAGTCTGAACTACGAGCAGTACTTC. Translating it yields CASSQDSLNYEQYF.

This clone was recorded once. The chain carries TRBV6-6 and TRBJ1-2; D unresolved. The V end lost 2 bases, the J end lost 3 bases, and 13 bases lay between the germline ends. CDR1 is MNHNY, CDR2 SVGAGI, per germline (reference sequence). The CDR3 loop spans 15 amino acids. The chain's CDR3 is CASSYRGGGYYGYTF. The CDR3 DNA reads TGTGCCAGCAGTTACCGCGGCGGAGGTTACTATGGCTACACCTTC.

J is TRBJ2-1 and V is TRBV28; D is undetermined. Germline V gene lookup returns CDR1 MDHEN and CDR2 SYDVKM. V lost 6 bases and J 6 bases, leaving 9 bases between the germline ends. The CDR3 consists of 12 residues. The CDR3 coding sequence is TGTGCCAGCAGCTTTCTACCCAATGAGCAGTTCTTC. Protein product: CASSFLPNEQFF. Supplemented by reference TRBV28 and TRBJ2-1, the full variable domain reads DVKVTQSSRYLVKRTGEKVFLECVQDMDHENMFWYRQDPGLGLRLIYFSYDVKMKEKGDIPEGYSVSREKKERFSLILESASTNQTSMYLCASSFLPNEQFFGPGTRLTVL.

This chain links TRBV10-3 with TRBJ1-2; D remains ambiguous. This CDR3 contains 13 residues. From germline, CDR1 is ENHRY and CDR2 SYGVKD. The V end was cut by 0 bases, the J end by 4 bases, with 6 bases between. DNA of the CDR3: TGTGCCATCAGTGAGTCGCCAGGCTATGGCTACACCTTC. Its protein product is CAISESPGYGYTF.

This sequence joins TRBV6-1 and TRBJ2-7, with D unresolved. From germline, CDR1 is MNHNS and CDR2 SASEGT. V was cut by 6 bases and J by 0 bases, with 9 bases left in between. The CDR3 has 13 residues. This CDR3 is CASRLTVSYEQYF. Here the CDR3 DNA reads TGTGCCAGCAGACTCACCGTCTCCTACGAGCAGTACTTC.

Turning to this clone: The identical CDR3 is also encoded by other nucleotide sequences in the sample. The CDR3 is CASSPGSSYEQYF. The DNA of the CDR3 is TGTGCCAGCTCCCCTGGTAGCTCCTACGAGCAGTACTTC. The chain employs TRBV18 and TRBJ2-7, with D uncertain. The CDR3 is made up of 13 amino acids. Deletions cut 6 bases from V and 0 bases from J, with 9 bases between. Looked up from germline, CDR1 is KGHSH and CDR2 is LQKENI. The whole variable domain, filled in from reference TRBV18 and TRBJ2-7, reads NAGVMQNPRHLVRRRGQEARLRCSPMKGHSHVYWYRQLPEEGLKFMVYLQKENIIDESGMPKERFSAEFPKEGPSILRIQQVVRGDSAAYFCASSPGSSYEQYFGPGTRLTVT.

The gene calls are TRBV2 and TRBJ1-2; D not resolved. Germline V gene sequence: CDR1 SNHLY, CDR2 FYNNEI. Trimming removed 4 bases from V and 3 bases from J, with 3 bases in between. The CDR3 sequence is 11 residues long. The CDR3 is CASSGHYGYTF. As DNA, the CDR3 is TGTGCCAGCAGTGGGCACTATGGCTACACCTTC. The whole variable domain, filled in from reference TRBV2 and TRBJ1-2, reads EPEVTQTPSHQVTQMGQEVILRCVPISNHLYFYWYRQILGQKVEFLVSFYNNEISEKSEIFDDQFSVERPDGSNFTLKIRSTKLEDSAMYFCASSGHYGYTFGSGTRLTVV.